Ten or more counts support the clone carrying this T cell receptor (beta chain). These data are taken from a study of T-cell reconstitution after alpha-beta-depleted transplantation in children. The germline V gene encodes CDR1 MNHNS and CDR2 SASEGT. This CDR3 has 15 residues. Trimming pared 3 bases from V and 2 bases from J, leaving 13 bases between. As it was prepared, the TCRbeta library received unique molecular identifiers. TCRdb independently ran MiXCR on the PCR reads; one entry per CDR3 protein. The sample contains approximately 240,000 distinct CDR3 sequences, approximately 9.7% of which appear only once.

This chain connects TRBV6-1 to TRBJ1-1; D is possibly TRBD1 (6 bases). The sample consisted of PBMCs from the stem cell graft donor, taken from the stem cell graft. This receptor was obtained from a human donor who donated a stem cell graft to a child with SCID. In DNA, the CDR3 is TGTGCCAGCAGTGAGGGAGGGGGGAGAAACACTGAAGCTTTCTTT. Its translation: CASSEGGGRNTEAFF.